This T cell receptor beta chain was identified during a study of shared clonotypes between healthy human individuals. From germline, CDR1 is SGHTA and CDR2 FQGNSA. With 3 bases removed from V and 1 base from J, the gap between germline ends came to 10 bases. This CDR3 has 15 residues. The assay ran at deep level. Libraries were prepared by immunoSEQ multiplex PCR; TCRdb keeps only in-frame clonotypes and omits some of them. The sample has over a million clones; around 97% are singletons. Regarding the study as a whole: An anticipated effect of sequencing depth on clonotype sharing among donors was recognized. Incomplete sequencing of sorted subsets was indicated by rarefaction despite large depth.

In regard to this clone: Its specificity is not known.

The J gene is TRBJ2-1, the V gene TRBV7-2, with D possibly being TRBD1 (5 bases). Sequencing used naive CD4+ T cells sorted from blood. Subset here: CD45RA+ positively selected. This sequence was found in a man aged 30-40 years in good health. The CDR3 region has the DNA TGTGCCAGCAGCTTGACAGATAGTTCCTACAATGAGCAGTTCTTC. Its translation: CASSLTDSSYNEQFF.